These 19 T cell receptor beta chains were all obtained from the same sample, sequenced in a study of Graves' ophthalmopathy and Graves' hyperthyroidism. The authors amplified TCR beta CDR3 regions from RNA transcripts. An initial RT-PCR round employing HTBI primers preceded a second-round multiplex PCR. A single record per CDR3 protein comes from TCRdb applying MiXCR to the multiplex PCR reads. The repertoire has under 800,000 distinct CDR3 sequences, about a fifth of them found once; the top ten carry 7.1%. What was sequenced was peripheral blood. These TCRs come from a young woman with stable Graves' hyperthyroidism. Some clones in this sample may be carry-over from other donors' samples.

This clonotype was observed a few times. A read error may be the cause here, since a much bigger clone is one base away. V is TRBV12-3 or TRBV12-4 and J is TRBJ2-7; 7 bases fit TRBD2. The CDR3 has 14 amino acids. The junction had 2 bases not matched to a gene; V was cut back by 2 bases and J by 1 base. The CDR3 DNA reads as TGTGCCAGCAGTTTACTAGCGGCTTCCTACGAGCAGTACTTC. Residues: CASSLLAASYEQYF.

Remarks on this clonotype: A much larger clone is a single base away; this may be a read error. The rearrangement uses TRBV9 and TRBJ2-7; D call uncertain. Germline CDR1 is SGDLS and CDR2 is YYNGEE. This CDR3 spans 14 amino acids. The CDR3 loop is CASSAPSRSFELYF. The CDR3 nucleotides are TGTGCCAGCAGCGCACCCTCCCGCAGTTTCGAGCTGTACTTC. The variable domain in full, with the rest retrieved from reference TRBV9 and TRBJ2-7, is DSGVTQTPKHLITATGQRVTLRCSPRSGDLSVYWYQQSLDQGLQFLIQYYNGEERAKGNILERFSAQQFPDLHSELNLSSLELGDSALYFCASSAPSRSFELYFGPGTRLTVT.

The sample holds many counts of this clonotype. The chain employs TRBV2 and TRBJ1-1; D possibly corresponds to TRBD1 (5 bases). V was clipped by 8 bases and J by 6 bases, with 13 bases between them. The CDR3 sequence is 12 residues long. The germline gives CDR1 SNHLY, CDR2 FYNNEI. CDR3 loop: CASGQTRAEAFF. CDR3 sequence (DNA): TGTGCCAGCGGGCAGACCAGGGCTGAAGCTTTCTTT.

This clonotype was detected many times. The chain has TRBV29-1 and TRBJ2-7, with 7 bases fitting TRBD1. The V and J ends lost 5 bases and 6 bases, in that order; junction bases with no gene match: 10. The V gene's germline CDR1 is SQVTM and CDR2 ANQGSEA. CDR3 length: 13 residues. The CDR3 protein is CSVWKGANGEQYF. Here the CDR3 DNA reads TGCAGCGTTTGGAAGGGGGCGAATGGCGAGCAGTACTTC.

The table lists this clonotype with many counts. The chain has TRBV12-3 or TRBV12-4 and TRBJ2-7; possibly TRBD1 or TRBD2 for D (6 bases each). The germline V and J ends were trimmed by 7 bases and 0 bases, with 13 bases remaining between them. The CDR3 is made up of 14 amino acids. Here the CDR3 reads CASTRGQNSYEQYF. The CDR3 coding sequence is TGTGCCAGCACTCGGGGGCAGAACTCCTACGAGCAGTACTTC.

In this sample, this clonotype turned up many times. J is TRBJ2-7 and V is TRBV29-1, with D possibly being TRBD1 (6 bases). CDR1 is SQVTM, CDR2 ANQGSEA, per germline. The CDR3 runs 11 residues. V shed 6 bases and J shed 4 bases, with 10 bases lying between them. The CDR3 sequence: CSVQGPYEQYF. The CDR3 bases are TGCAGCGTCCAGGGGCCTTACGAGCAGTACTTC.

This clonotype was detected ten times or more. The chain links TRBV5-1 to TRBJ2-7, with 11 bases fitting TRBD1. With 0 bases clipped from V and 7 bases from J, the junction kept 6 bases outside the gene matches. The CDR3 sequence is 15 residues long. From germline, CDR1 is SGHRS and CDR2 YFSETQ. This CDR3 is CASSLAQDRGREQYF. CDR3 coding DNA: TGCGCCAGCAGCTTGGCCCAGGACAGGGGGCGAGAGCAGTACTTC.

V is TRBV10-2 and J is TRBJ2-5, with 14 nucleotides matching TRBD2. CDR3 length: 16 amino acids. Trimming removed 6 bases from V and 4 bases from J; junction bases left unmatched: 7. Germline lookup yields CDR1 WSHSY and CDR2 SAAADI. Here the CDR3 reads CASRNGLAGGIETQYF. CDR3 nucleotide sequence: TGCGCCAGCAGGAACGGACTAGCGGGGGGTATAGAGACCCAGTACTTC.

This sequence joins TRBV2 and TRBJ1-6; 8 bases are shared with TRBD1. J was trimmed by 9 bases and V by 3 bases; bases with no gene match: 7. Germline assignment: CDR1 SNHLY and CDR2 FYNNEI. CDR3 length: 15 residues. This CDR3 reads CASSDFQGAVSPLHF. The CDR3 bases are TGTGCCAGCAGTGATTTTCAGGGGGCGGTTTCACCCCTCCACTTT.

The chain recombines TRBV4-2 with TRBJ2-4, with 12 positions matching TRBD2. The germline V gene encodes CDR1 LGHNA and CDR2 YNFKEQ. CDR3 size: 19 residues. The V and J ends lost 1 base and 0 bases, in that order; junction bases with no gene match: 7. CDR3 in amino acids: CASSQGASGGAEAKNIQYF. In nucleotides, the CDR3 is TGTGCCAGCAGCCAAGGGGCTAGCGGGGGGGCCGAAGCCAAAAACATTCAGTACTTC.

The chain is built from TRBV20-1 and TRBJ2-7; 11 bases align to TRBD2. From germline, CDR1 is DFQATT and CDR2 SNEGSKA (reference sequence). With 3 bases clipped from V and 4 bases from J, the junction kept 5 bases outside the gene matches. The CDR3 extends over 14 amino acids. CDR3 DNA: TGCAGTGCTAGTTCTACTAGCGGGGGATACGAGCAGTACTTC. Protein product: CSASSTSGGYEQYF.

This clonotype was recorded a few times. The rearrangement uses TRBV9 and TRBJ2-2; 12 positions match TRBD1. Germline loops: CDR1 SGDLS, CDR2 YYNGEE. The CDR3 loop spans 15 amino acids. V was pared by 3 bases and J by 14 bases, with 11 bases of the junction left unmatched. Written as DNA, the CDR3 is TGTGCCAGCAGCGCGCTCGGGACAGGGGGCGGGAGACTGTTTTTT. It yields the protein CASSALGTGGGRLFF.

The CDR3 is CASSLSNRGRPGELFF. The CDR3 nucleotides read TGTGCCAGCAGCTTATCTAACAGGGGGCGCCCCGGGGAGCTGTTTTTT. V and J are TRBV7-3 and TRBJ2-2; 9 bases fit TRBD1. This CDR3 has 16 residues. Germline values: CDR1 SGHTA, CDR2 FQGTGA. V dropped 2 bases and J dropped 6; count of bases not matched to a gene: 7.

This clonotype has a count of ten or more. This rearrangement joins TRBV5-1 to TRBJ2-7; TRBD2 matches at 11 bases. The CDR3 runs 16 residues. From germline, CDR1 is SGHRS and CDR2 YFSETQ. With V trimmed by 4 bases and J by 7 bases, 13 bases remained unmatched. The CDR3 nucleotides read TGCGCCAGCAGCGAAACTAGCGGGGGCGACACCCAGGAGCAGTACTTC. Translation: CASSETSGGDTQEQYF.

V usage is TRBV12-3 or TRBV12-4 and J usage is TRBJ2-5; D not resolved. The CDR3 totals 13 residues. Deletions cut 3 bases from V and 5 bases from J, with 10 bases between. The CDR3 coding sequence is TGTGCCAGCAGTTTTGAGGTTTATGAGACCCAGTACTTC. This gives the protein CASSFEVYETQYF.

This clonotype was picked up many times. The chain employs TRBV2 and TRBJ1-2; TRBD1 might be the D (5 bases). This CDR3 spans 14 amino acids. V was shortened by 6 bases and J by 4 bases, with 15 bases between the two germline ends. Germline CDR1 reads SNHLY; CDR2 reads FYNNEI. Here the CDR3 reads CASSRLDSSYGYTF. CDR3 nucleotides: TGTGCCAGCAGCCGCCTTGACAGCAGCTATGGCTACACCTTC.

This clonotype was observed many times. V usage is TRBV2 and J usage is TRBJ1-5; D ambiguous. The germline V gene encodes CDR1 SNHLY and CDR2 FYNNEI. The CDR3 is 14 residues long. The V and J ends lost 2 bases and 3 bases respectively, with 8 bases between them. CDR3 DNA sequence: TGTGCCAGCAGTGAACGGACCGCCAATCAGCCCCAGCATTTT. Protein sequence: CASSERTANQPQHF.

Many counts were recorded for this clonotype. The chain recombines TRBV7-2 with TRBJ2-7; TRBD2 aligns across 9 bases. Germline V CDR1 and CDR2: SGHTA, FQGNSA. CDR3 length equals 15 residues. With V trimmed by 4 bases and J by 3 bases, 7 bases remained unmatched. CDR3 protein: CASSSRGSGGYEQYF. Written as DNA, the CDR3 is TGTGCCAGCAGCTCCCGGGGTAGCGGGGGCTACGAGCAGTACTTC.

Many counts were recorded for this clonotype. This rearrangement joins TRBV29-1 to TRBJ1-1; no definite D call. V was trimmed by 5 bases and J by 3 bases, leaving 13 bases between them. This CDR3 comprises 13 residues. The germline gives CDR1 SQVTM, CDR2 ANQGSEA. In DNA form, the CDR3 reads TGCAGCGTTTTTTCCCCGCGAGACACTGAAGCTTTCTTT. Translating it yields CSVFSPRDTEAFF.